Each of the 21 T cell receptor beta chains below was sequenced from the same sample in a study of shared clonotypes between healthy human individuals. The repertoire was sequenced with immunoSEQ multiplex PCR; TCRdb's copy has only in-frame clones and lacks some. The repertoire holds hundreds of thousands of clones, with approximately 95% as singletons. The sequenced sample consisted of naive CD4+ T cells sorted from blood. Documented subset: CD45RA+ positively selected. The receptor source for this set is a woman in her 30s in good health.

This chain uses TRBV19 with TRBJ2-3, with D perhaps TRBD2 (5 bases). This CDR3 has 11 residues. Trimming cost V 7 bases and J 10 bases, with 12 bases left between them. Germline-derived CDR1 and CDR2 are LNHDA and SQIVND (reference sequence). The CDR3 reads CASTSGNSQYF. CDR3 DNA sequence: TGTGCCAGTACCTCCGGGAATTCGCAGTATTTT.

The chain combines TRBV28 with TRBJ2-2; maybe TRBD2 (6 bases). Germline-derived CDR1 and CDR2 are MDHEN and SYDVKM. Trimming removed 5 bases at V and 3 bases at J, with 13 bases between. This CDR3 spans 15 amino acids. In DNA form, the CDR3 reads TGTGCCAGCAGTGACCGGGACTCCTACACCGGGGAGCTGTTTTTT. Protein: CASSDRDSYTGELFF.

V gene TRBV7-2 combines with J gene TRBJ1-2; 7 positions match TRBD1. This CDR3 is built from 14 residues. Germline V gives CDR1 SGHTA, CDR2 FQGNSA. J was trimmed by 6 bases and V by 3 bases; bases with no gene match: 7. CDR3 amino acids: CASSFSDRSHGYTF. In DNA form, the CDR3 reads TGTGCCAGCAGCTTTTCGGACAGGAGTCATGGCTACACCTTC.

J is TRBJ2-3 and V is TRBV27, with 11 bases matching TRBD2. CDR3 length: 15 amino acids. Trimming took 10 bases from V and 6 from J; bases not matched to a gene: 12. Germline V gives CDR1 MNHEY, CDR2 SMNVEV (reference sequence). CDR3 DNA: TGTGCCACTGATGCCGTAGCGGGAGGGTCGGATACGCAGTATTTT. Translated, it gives CATDAVAGGSDTQYF.

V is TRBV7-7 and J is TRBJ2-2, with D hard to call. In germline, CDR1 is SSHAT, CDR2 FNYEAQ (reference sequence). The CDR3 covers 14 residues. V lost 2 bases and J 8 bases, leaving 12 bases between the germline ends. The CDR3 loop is CASSLHHESGELFF. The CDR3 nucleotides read TGTGCCAGCAGCTTACACCACGAATCAGGGGAGCTGTTTTTT.

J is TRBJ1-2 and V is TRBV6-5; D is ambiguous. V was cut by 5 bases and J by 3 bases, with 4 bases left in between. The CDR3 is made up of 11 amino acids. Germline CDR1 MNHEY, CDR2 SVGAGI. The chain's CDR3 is CASSGYYGYTF. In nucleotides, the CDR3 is TGTGCCAGCAGTGGGTACTATGGCTACACCTTC.

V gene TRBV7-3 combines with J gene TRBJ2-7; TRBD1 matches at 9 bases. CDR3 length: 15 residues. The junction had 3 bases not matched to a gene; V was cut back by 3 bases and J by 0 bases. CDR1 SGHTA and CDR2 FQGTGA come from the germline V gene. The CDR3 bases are TGTGCCAGCAGCTTGGGACAGGGCTACTCCTACGAGCAGTACTTC. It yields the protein CASSLGQGYSYEQYF.

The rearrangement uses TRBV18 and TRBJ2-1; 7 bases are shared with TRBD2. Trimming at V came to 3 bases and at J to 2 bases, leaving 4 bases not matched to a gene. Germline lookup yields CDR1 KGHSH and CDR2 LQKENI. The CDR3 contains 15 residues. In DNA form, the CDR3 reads TGTGCCAGCTCACCGAGCGCGGGAGCCTACAATGAGCAGTTCTTC. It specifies CASSPSAGAYNEQFF.

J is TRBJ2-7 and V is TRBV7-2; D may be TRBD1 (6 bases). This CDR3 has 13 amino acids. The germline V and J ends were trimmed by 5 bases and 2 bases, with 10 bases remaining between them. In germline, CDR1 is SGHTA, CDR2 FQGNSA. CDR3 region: CASSRDIAYEQYF. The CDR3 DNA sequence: TGTGCCAGCAGCCGGGACATTGCCTACGAGCAGTACTTC.

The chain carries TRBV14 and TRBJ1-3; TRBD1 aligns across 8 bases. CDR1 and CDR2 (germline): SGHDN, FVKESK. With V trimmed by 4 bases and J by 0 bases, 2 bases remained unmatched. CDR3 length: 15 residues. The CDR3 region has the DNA TGTGCCAGCAGCCTCGGACAGGGCTCTGGAAACACCATATATTTT. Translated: CASSLGQGSGNTIYF.

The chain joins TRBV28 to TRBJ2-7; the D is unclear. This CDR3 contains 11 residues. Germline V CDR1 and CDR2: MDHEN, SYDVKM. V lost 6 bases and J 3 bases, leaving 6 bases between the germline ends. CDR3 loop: CASSHNYEQYF. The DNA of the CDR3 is TGTGCCAGCAGCCACAACTACGAGCAGTACTTC.

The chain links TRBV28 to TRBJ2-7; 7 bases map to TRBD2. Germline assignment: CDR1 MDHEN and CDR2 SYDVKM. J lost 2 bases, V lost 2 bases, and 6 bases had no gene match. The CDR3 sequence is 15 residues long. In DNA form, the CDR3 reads TGTGCCAGCAGTTTAGGTCTAGCGGTCACCTACGAGCAGTACTTC. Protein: CASSLGLAVTYEQYF.

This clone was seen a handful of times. The CDR3 loop reads CASSLGGETEAFF. CDR3 DNA sequence: TGTGCCAGCAGCTTAGGAGGGGAGACTGAAGCTTTCTTT. The chain uses TRBV7-8 and TRBJ1-1, with a possible D match to TRBD1 (5 bases). CDR3 length: 13 residues. Between the trimmed V and J ends, which lost 1 base and 5 bases, there was a span of 8 bases. Germline values: CDR1 SGHVS, CDR2 FQNEAQ.

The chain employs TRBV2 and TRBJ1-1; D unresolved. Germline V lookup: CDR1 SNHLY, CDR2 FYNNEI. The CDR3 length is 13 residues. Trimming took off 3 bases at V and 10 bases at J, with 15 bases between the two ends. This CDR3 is CASSESAAMVAFF. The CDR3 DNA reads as TGTGCCAGCAGTGAGAGCGCAGCCATGGTAGCTTTCTTT.

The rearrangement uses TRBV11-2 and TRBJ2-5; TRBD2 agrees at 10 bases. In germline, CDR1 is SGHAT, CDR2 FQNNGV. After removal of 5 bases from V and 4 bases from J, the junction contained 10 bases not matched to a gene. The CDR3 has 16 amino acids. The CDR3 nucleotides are TGTGCCAGCAGCCCCCTAGCGGGAGAGCCCCCAGAGACCCAGTACTTC. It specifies CASSPLAGEPPETQYF.

This CDR3 is CASSPPGPGINNEQFF. The DNA of the CDR3 is TGTGCCAGCAGCCCACCCGGCCCGGGGATTAACAATGAGCAGTTCTTC. V is TRBV11-3 and J is TRBJ2-1; a weak D match, TRBD2 (5 bases). The CDR3 contains 16 residues. Deletions cut 5 bases from V and 5 bases from J, with 19 bases between. Germline CDR1 and CDR2: SGHNT and YENEEA.

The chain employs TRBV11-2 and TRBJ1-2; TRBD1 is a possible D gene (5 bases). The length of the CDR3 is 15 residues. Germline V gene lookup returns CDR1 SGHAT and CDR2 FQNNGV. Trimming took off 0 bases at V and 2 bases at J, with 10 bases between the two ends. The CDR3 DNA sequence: TGTGCCAGCAGCTTAGATGACTGGGACAACTATGGCTACACCTTC. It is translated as CASSLDDWDNYGYTF.

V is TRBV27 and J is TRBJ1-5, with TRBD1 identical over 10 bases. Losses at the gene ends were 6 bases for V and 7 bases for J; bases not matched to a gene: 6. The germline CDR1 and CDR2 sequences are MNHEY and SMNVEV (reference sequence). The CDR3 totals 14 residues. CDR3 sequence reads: CASSPEDRGQPQHF. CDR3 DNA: TGTGCCAGCAGCCCAGAGGACAGGGGGCAGCCCCAGCATTTT.

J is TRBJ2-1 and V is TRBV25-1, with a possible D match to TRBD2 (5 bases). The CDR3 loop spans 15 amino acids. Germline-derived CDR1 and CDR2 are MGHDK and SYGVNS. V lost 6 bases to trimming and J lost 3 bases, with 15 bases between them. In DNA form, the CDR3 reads TGTGCCAGCAGCAGAAGCGGAGATTTCTACAATGAGCAGTTCTTC. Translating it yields CASSRSGDFYNEQFF.

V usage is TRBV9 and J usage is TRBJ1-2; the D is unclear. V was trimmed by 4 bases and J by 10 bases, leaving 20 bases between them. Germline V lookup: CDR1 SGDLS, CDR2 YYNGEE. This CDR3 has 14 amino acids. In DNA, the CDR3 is TGTGCCAGCAGCTCGAGTGGCGGGTCTCGAGACTACACCTTC. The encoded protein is CASSSSGGSRDYTF. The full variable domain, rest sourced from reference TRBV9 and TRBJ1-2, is DSGVTQTPKHLITATGQRVTLRCSPRSGDLSVYWYQQSLDQGLQFLIQYYNGEERAKGNILERFSAQQFPDLHSELNLSSLELGDSALYFCASSSSGGSRDYTFGSGTRLTVV.

The CDR3 loop is CASSWPGQGPYEQYF. CDR3 DNA sequence: TGCGCCAGCAGCTGGCCGGGACAGGGGCCCTACGAGCAGTACTTC. The chain employs TRBV5-1 and TRBJ2-7; TRBD1 aligns across 10 bases. Germline CDR1 SGHRS, CDR2 YFSETQ. The CDR3 is made up of 15 amino acids. Trimming removed 3 bases from V and 2 bases from J; junction bases left unmatched: 5.